The 32 T cell receptor beta chains below were found in one sample sequenced in a study of CD8 T cells in Susac syndrome. Random-hexamer reverse transcription was applied to roughly 0.45 to 1 ug RNA. MiXCR, applied by TCRdb to the immunoSEQ multiplex PCR reads, yields one record per CDR3 protein. The sample includes 100,000 to 150,000 distinct CDR3 sequences, around 94% of them seen just once. The sequenced sample consisted of CD4+ T cells from PBMCs. Receptors originate from a human donor in good health.

The chain carries TRBV5-6 and TRBJ1-1, with 9 positions matching TRBD1. Germline values: CDR1 SGHDT, CDR2 YYEEEE. Trimming took 5 bases from V and 5 from J; bases not matched to a gene: 7. This CDR3 comprises 14 residues. The CDR3 region is CASSTGTGKTEAFF. For the CDR3, the DNA is TGTGCCAGCAGTACCGGGACAGGGAAAACTGAAGCTTTCTTT.

The rearrangement uses TRBV25-1 and TRBJ2-5, with 7 bases matching TRBD2. Germline values: CDR1 MGHDK, CDR2 SYGVNS. CDR3 size: 15 residues. J gave up 0 bases and V 5 bases, and 6 bases lay outside the gene matches. The CDR3 loop is CASSQLGGYQETQYF. The CDR3 region has the DNA TGTGCCAGCAGTCAGCTGGGGGGGTACCAAGAGACCCAGTACTTC. The variable domain in full, completed from reference TRBV25-1 and TRBJ2-5, reads EADIYQTPRYLVIGTGKKITLECSQTMGHDKMYWYQQDPGMELHLIHYSYGVNSTEKGDLSSESTVSRIRTEHFPLTLESARPSHTSQYLCASSQLGGYQETQYFGPGTRLLVL.

The chain carries TRBV5-1 and TRBJ1-1; 8 nucleotides line up with TRBD1. This CDR3 spans 14 amino acids. The trim removed 4 bases at V and 3 bases at J, leaving 5 bases unmatched. Germline V gene lookup returns CDR1 SGHRS and CDR2 YFSETQ. The CDR3 protein is CASSPDREDTEAFF. DNA for the CDR3: TGCGCCAGCAGCCCGGACAGGGAGGACACTGAAGCTTTCTTT.

The rearrangement joins TRBV5-1 to TRBJ1-1; no firm D call. Trimming removed 4 bases from V and 4 bases from J, with 17 bases in between. This CDR3 spans 15 amino acids. CDR1 SGHRS and CDR2 YFSETQ come from the germline V gene. CDR3 coding DNA: TGCGCCAGCAGCCCAGGAAACGTCTTAGGCACTGAAGCTTTCTTT. Protein product: CASSPGNVLGTEAFF.

V is TRBV9 and J is TRBJ2-6; D is uncertain. Germline V CDR1 and CDR2: SGDLS, YYNGEE. V was cut by 0 bases and J by 2 bases, with 3 bases left in between. The CDR3 runs 14 residues. The chain's CDR3 is CASSVDPGANVLTF. The DNA for the CDR3 is TGTGCCAGCAGCGTAGATCCTGGGGCCAACGTCCTGACTTTC.

The rearrangement links TRBV14 to TRBJ2-3; D is uncertain. The CDR3 covers 13 residues. The V and J ends lost 0 bases and 2 bases respectively, with 3 bases between them. CDR1 is SGHDN and CDR2 is FVKESK in the germline V gene. Written as DNA, the CDR3 is TGTGCCAGCAGCCAAGATCCCACAGATACGCAGTATTTT. Translating gives CASSQDPTDTQYF. The full variable domain, in which reference TRBV14 and TRBJ2-3 provide the parts outside the CDR3, is EAGVTQFPSHSVIEKGQTVTLRCDPISGHDNLYWYRRVMGKEIKFLLHFVKESKQDESGMPNNRFLAERTGGTYSTLKVQPAELEDSGVYFCASSQDPTDTQYFGPGTRLTVL.

The chain joins TRBV15 to TRBJ2-5, with D maybe TRBD2 (5 bases). The germline gives CDR1 LNHNV, CDR2 YYDKDF (reference sequence). The CDR3 runs to 14 residues. Trimming cost V 1 base and J 3 bases, with 9 bases left between them. CDR3 nucleotide sequence: TGTGCCACCAGCAGAGGAGGGCGTGAAGAGACCCAGTACTTC. It specifies CATSRGGREETQYF.

The rearrangement links TRBV6-5 to TRBJ1-2; 12 bases are shared with TRBD1. Germline lookup yields CDR1 MNHEY and CDR2 SVGAGI. The J segment lost 9 bases and the V segment lost 0 bases, leaving 17 bases of the junction unmatched. The CDR3 has 19 residues. CDR3 sequence reads: CASSYSRDLHTGTGGSYTF. CDR3 coding DNA: TGTGCCAGCAGTTACTCGCGGGACCTCCACACCGGGACAGGGGGCAGCTACACCTTC.

The chain recombines TRBV19 with TRBJ2-2, with a tentative D call TRBD2 (6 bases). The CDR3 covers 16 residues. V gave up 5 bases and J gave up 6 bases, with 19 bases separating them. Germline CDR1 reads LNHDA; CDR2 reads SQIVND (reference sequence). The CDR3 DNA sequence: TGTGCCAGTAGTTACTCTCTAGCGAATCGGGCCGGGGAGCTGTTTTTT. Its translation is CASSYSLANRAGELFF.

The chain uses TRBV28 and TRBJ2-7; D possibly corresponds to TRBD1 (5 bases). This CDR3 spans 12 amino acids. V gave up 2 bases and J gave up 8 bases, with 10 bases separating them. Germline CDR1 MDHEN, CDR2 SYDVKM. CDR3 in DNA: TGTGCCAGCAGTTTACAGGGTCGGAAGCAGTACTTC. It specifies CASSLQGRKQYF. Based on the CDR3 plus reference TRBV28 and TRBJ2-7, the full variable domain is DVKVTQSSRYLVKRTGEKVFLECVQDMDHENMFWYRQDPGLGLRLIYFSYDVKMKEKGDIPEGYSVSREKKERFSLILESASTNQTSMYLCASSLQGRKQYFGPGTRLTVT.

This chain links TRBV4-1 with TRBJ2-7; 7 bases are shared with TRBD1. CDR1 MGHRA and CDR2 YSYEKL come from the germline V gene. The CDR3 spans 17 residues. Trimming cost V 2 bases and J 4 bases; bases outside gene matches: 14. The CDR3 here is CASSQFRGQRGDYEQYF. As DNA, the CDR3 is TGCGCCAGCAGCCAATTCCGGGGACAGCGAGGGGATTACGAGCAGTACTTC.

The chain links TRBV2 to TRBJ1-2; no clear D gene. Per germline, CDR1 SNHLY and CDR2 FYNNEI. The CDR3 totals 15 residues. The V gene lost 6 bases and the J gene lost 8 bases, with 22 bases spanning the gap. The CDR3 loop is CASRGRIIKPWGYTF. DNA of the CDR3: TGTGCCAGCAGAGGCCGGATTATAAAACCCTGGGGCTACACCTTC.

CDR3 sequence: CASSQILAEPATDTQYF. CDR3 bases: TGTGCCAGCAGCCAAATACTAGCGGAACCTGCCACAGATACGCAGTATTTT. The V call is TRBV3-1, the J call TRBJ2-3, with 8 bases aligning to TRBD2. CDR3 size: 17 residues. V dropped 2 bases and J dropped 2; count of bases not matched to a gene: 9. The V gene's germline CDR1 is LGHDT and CDR2 YNNKEL (reference sequence).

The chain has TRBV6-1 and TRBJ1-1, with D hard to call. Germline CDR1 reads MNHNS; CDR2 reads SASEGT. The CDR3 runs 15 residues. Trimming pared 5 bases from V and 2 bases from J, leaving 15 bases between. In nucleotides, the CDR3 is TGTGCCAGCAGTCTCCGGGTGGGGATAAACACTGAAGCTTTCTTT. It specifies CASSLRVGINTEAFF.

The V call is TRBV18, the J call TRBJ2-3, with D unclear. Trimming left V 6 bases short and J 4 bases short, with 17 bases between. The CDR3 is 15 residues long. CDR1 is KGHSH and CDR2 is LQKENI in the germline V gene. The CDR3 nucleotides are TGTGCCAGCTCGCCAGGCGCGAGTTCGGCAGATACGCAGTATTTT. It is translated as CASSPGASSADTQYF.

The V call is TRBV12-3 or TRBV12-4, the J call TRBJ2-7; a weak D match, TRBD1 (6 bases). The V and J ends lost 7 bases and 0 bases respectively, with 13 bases between them. This CDR3 has 14 amino acids. The CDR3 coding sequence is TGTGCCAGCATGGGGGCATGGGACTCCTACGAGCAGTACTTC. Its translation: CASMGAWDSYEQYF.

The V and J genes are TRBV7-2 and TRBJ2-5; 9 bases map to TRBD2. The germline gives CDR1 SGHTA, CDR2 FQGNSA. This CDR3 has 14 amino acids. V gave up 1 base and J gave up 12 bases; unmatched junction bases: 9. CDR3 in DNA: TGTGCCAGCAGCTTAGGTAGCGGGGGAAGGCCAAAGTACTTC. This gives the protein CASSLGSGGRPKYF.

V is TRBV19 and J is TRBJ2-1; no reliable D call. This CDR3 has 12 residues. CDR1 is LNHDA and CDR2 is SQIVND in the germline V gene (reference sequence). Trimming pared 3 bases from V and 7 bases from J, leaving 7 bases between. This CDR3 reads CASSMTGNEQFF. The CDR3 DNA sequence: TGTGCCAGTAGTATGACCGGAAATGAGCAGTTCTTC.

This chain links TRBV7-2 with TRBJ1-5; D is possibly TRBD1 (5 bases). The CDR3 is 13 residues long. Germline CDR1 is SGHTA and CDR2 is FQGNSA. V gave up 2 bases and J gave up 7 bases, with 9 bases separating them. CDR3 in DNA: TGTGCCAGCAGCTTATGGGGGTCGCAGCCCCAGCATTTT. Translation gives CASSLWGSQPQHF.

The V gene is TRBV4-2, the J gene TRBJ2-1; 12 bases are shared with TRBD2. The CDR3 has 20 amino acids. Per germline, CDR1 LGHNA and CDR2 YNFKEQ. Germline trimming cut 4 bases from V and 0 bases from J; bases unmatched to any gene: 13. Here the CDR3 DNA reads TGTGCCAGCAGCCCATACGGGACTAGCGGGTACGGGGGCTCCTACAATGAGCAGTTCTTC. Translation gives CASSPYGTSGYGGSYNEQFF.

This chain connects TRBV5-5 to TRBJ1-4; 7 bases are a match to TRBD1. Germline CDR1 reads SGHKS; CDR2 reads YYEKEE (reference sequence). The trim removed 4 bases at V and 7 bases at J, leaving 1 base unmatched. The CDR3 is 12 amino acids. In DNA form, the CDR3 reads TGTGCCAGCAGCAGACAGGGTGAAAAACTGTTTTTT. It encodes CASSRQGEKLFF.

The chain recombines TRBV3-1 with TRBJ2-1, with 7 bases aligning to TRBD2. J lost 13 bases, V lost 7 bases, and 7 bases had no gene match. There are 11 residues in the CDR3. Germline V gene data show CDR1 as LGHDT and CDR2 as YNNKEL (reference sequence). The CDR3 protein is CASTHSGLQFF. The CDR3 DNA reads TGTGCCAGCACCCATAGCGGGTTACAGTTCTTC.

This clonotype was counted only a few times. CDR3 DNA sequence: TGTGCCAGTAGTATAAGCGGGAAGGGGTCCTACGAGCAGTACTTC. Translating it yields CASSISGKGSYEQYF. The V and J genes are TRBV19 and TRBJ2-7, with TRBD2 matching over 7 bases. V was pared by 2 bases and J by 1 base, with 5 bases of the junction left unmatched. This CDR3 spans 15 amino acids. Germline CDR1 is LNHDA and CDR2 is SQIVND (reference sequence). Using reference TRBV19 and TRBJ2-7 for the parts outside the CDR3, the full variable domain is DGGITQSPKYLFRKEGQNVTLSCEQNLNHDAMYWYRQDPGQGLRLIYYSQIVNDFQKGDIAEGYSVSREKKESFPLTVTSAQKNPTAFYLCASSISGKGSYEQYFGPGTRLTVT.

CDR3: CASSSGIRQFF. The DNA of the CDR3 is TGTGCCAGCAGTTCGGGGATTCGGCAGTTCTTC. The rearrangement links TRBV6-5 to TRBJ2-1, with a possible D match to TRBD2 (5 bases). CDR1 and CDR2 (germline): MNHEY, SVGAGI. Between the trimmed V and J ends, which lost 4 bases and 12 bases, there was a span of 10 bases. The CDR3 has 11 amino acids.

This sequence joins TRBV3-1 and TRBJ2-6; D may be TRBD2 (6 bases). Trimming removed 5 bases at V and 4 bases at J, with 9 bases between. Per the germline V gene, CDR1 is LGHDT and CDR2 is YNNKEL (reference sequence). This CDR3 has 14 amino acids. The CDR3 protein is CASSSGVGANVLTF. The CDR3 DNA reads as TGTGCCAGCAGCTCGGGGGTCGGGGCCAACGTCCTGACTTTC.

The chain is built from TRBV12-5 and TRBJ1-1; 8 bases are shared with TRBD1. V lost 7 bases and J lost 3; bases outside the gene matches: 10. Per the germline V gene, CDR1 is LGHNT and CDR2 is FRNRAP. CDR3 length: 15 amino acids. This CDR3 is CASASRTGQDTEAFF. CDR3 in DNA: TGTGCTAGTGCTTCTCGGACAGGGCAGGACACTGAAGCTTTCTTT.

V usage is TRBV6-2 or TRBV6-3 and J usage is TRBJ2-7, with 8 bases that match TRBD2. Germline lookup yields CDR1 MNHEY and CDR2 SVGEGT. The V and J ends lost 6 bases and 3 bases, in that order; junction bases with no gene match: 4. The CDR3 is 13 amino acids. CDR3 in DNA: TGTGCCAGCAGACTACTAGCGGACTACGAGCAGTACTTC. Translating it yields CASRLLADYEQYF.

The chain couples TRBV29-1 to TRBJ2-1; tentative D call: TRBD1 (5 bases). The CDR3 is 16 amino acids. The germline V gene has CDR1 SQVTM and CDR2 ANQGSEA. Trimming removed 4 bases at V and 0 bases at J, with 16 bases between. In DNA, the CDR3 is TGCAGCGTTGCCCCCTTTGGTAGGGGCTCCTACAATGAGCAGTTCTTC. It translates to CSVAPFGRGSYNEQFF.

The chain combines TRBV6-2 or TRBV6-3 with TRBJ2-6, with 9 bases aligning to TRBD2. This CDR3 is built from 19 residues. The V segment lost 5 bases and the J segment 0 bases; nucleotides outside the gene matches: 11. Germline V lookup: CDR1 MNHEY, CDR2 SVGEGT. Here the CDR3 reads CASSRGAGGRTSGANVLTF. CDR3 DNA sequence: TGTGCCAGCAGTAGAGGCGCGGGAGGGCGCACCTCTGGGGCCAACGTCCTGACTTTC.

The chain carries TRBV29-1 and TRBJ2-1; maybe TRBD2 (5 bases). Per germline, CDR1 SQVTM and CDR2 ANQGSEA. The CDR3 is 15 residues long. V was shortened by 2 bases and J by 9 bases, with 20 bases between the two germline ends. The CDR3 DNA reads TGCAGCGTTGAATCGGATACTGGGGAGAGAGGTGAGCAGTTCTTC. Translating it yields CSVESDTGERGEQFF.

This chain uses TRBV29-1 with TRBJ2-5; D is ambiguous. V was shortened by 5 bases and J by 4 bases, with 11 bases between the two germline ends. In germline, CDR1 is SQVTM, CDR2 ANQGSEA. This CDR3 region has 12 residues. CDR3 bases: TGCAGCGTTTCGCCTGGGGTAGAGACCCAGTACTTC. This sequence encodes CSVSPGVETQYF.

This clonotype was recorded once. This chain links TRBV25-1 with TRBJ1-1; a possible D gene is TRBD1 (6 bases). Germline CDR1 MGHDK, CDR2 SYGVNS. V was pared by 1 base and J by 5 bases, with 8 bases between. The CDR3 extends over 13 amino acids. The CDR3, as DNA: TGTGCCAGCAGTGAATTGCAGGGGACTGAAGCTTTCTTT. It codes for CASSELQGTEAFF.